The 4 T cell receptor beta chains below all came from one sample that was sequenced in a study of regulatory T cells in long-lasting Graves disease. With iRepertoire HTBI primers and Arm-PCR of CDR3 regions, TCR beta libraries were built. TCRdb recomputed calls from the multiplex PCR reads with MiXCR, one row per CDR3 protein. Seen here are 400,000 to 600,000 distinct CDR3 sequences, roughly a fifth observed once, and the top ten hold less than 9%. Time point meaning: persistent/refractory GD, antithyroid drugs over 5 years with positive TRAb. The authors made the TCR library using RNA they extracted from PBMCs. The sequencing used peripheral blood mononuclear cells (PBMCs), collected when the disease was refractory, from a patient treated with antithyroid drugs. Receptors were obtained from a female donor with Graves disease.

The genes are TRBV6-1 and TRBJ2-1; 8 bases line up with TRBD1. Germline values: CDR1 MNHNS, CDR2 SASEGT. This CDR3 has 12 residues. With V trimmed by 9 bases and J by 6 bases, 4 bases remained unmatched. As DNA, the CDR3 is TGTGCCAGTAGTACAGGGGGCAATGAGCAGTTCTTC. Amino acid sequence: CASSTGGNEQFF.

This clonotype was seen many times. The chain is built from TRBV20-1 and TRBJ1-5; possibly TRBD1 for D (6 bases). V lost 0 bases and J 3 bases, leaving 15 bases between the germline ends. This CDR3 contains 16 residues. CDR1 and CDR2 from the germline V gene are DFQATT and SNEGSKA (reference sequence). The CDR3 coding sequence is TGCAGTGCTAGAGATCTTGAGACAGGCCCCAATCAGCCCCAGCATTTT. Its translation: CSARDLETGPNQPQHF.

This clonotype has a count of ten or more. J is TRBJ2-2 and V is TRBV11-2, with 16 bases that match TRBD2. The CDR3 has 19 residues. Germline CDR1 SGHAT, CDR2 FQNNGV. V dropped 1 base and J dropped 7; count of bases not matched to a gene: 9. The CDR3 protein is CASSLVPGLAGGYGGELFF. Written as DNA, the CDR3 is TGTGCCAGCAGCTTAGTACCGGGACTAGCGGGAGGGTACGGCGGGGAGCTGTTTTTT.

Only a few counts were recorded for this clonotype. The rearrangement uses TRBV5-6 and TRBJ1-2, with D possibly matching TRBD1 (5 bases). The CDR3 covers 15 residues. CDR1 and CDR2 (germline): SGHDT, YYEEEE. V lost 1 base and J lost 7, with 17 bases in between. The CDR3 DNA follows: TGTGCCAGCAGCTTGTGGGTCCGACAGCCCGGTGGCTACACCTTC. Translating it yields CASSLWVRQPGGYTF.